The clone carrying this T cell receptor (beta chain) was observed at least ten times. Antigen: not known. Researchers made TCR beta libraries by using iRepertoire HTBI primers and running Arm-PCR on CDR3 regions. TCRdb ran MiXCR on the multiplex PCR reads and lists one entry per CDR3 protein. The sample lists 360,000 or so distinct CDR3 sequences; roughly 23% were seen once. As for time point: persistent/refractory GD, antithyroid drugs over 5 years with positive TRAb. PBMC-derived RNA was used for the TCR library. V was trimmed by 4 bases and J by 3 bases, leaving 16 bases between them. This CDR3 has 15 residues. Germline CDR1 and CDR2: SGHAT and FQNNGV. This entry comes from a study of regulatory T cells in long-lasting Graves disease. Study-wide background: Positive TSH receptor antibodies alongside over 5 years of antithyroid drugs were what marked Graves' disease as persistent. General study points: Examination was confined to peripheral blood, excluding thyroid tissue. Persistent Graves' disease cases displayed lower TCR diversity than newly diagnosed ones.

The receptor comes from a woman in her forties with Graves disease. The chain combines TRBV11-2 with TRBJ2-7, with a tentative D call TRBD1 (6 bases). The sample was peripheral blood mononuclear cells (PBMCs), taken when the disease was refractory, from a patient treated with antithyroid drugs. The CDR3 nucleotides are TGTGCCAGCAGCTATGGGGGCAGGAAGTACTACGAGCAGTACTTC. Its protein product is CASSYGGRKYYEQYF.